The 29 T cell receptor beta chains below were found in one sample sequenced in a study of T cell responses to AZD1222 COVID-19 vaccine. TCRdb keeps only in-frame clones here, not all; method: immunoSEQ multiplex PCR. The sample consists of 170,000 or so clones, 90% of them appearing once. The sample in question was peripheral blood, obtained on day 0 of AZD1222 vaccination. The receptors come from an adult in good health.

The rearrangement uses TRBV13 and TRBJ2-3; TRBD2 might be the D (7 bases). The V end lost 4 bases, the J end lost 3 bases, and 17 bases lay between the germline ends. The CDR3 loop spans 16 amino acids. Germline values: CDR1 PRHDT, CDR2 FYEKMQ (reference sequence). CDR3 DNA: TGTGCCAGCAGCTCTAATTCGGGGGGCCGGACAGATACGCAGTATTTT. Protein: CASSSNSGGRTDTQYF.

The V and J genes are TRBV2 and TRBJ2-7, with 7 bases identical to TRBD1. V gave up 6 bases and J gave up 3 bases; unmatched junction bases: 8. Germline assignment: CDR1 SNHLY and CDR2 FYNNEI. CDR3 size: 14 residues. The CDR3 DNA reads TGTGCCAGCAGCGCGACAGGGTTCCGCTACGAGCAGTACTTC. The encoded protein is CASSATGFRYEQYF.

The chain is built from TRBV4-3 and TRBJ2-7; D not certain. The germline V and J ends were trimmed by 2 bases and 6 bases, with 17 bases remaining between them. CDR1 is LGHNA, CDR2 YSLEER, per germline. This CDR3 comprises 15 residues. As DNA, the CDR3 is TGCGCCAGCAGCCAAACGCCGGGCGCTCGTTTCGAGCAGTACTTC. Translated, it gives CASSQTPGARFEQYF.

The J gene is TRBJ2-1, the V gene TRBV6-4; D is ambiguous. Germline CDR1 and CDR2: MRHNA and SNTAGT. Deletions cut 6 bases from V and 4 bases from J, with 16 bases between. This CDR3 comprises 15 residues. The CDR3 spells CASRNDKASYNEQFF. Written as DNA, the CDR3 is TGTGCCAGCAGAAATGACAAGGCCTCATACAATGAGCAGTTCTTC.

This chain connects TRBV13 to TRBJ1-2; 9 bases are a match to TRBD1. V lost 4 bases and J lost 11; bases outside the gene matches: 5. In germline, CDR1 is PRHDT, CDR2 FYEKMQ (reference sequence). This CDR3 comprises 12 residues. The CDR3 region is CASSSPDRGYTF. CDR3 in DNA: TGTGCCAGCAGCTCTCCGGACAGGGGATACACCTTC.

J is TRBJ1-6 and V is TRBV7-2; 7 bases map to TRBD1. V was clipped by 5 bases and J by 14 bases; unmatched bases: 9. The CDR3 has 13 amino acids. The V gene's germline CDR1 is SGHTA and CDR2 FQGNSA. The chain's CDR3 is CASSAKQGQALHF. CDR3 in DNA: TGTGCCAGCAGCGCCAAACAGGGGCAGGCCCTCCACTTT.

V usage is TRBV29-1 and J usage is TRBJ2-3; D uncertain. Germline V gene data show CDR1 as SQVTM and CDR2 as ANQGSEA. V lost 2 bases to trimming and J lost 4 bases, with 7 bases between them. The CDR3 covers 12 residues. In nucleotides, the CDR3 is TGCAGCGTTGAAACGGGCGCAGATACGCAGTATTTT. It codes for CSVETGADTQYF.

A remark on this clone: One junction end disagrees with the germline gene, perhaps due to a read error. V gene TRBV12-3 or TRBV12-4 combines with J gene TRBJ1-3; D is possibly TRBD1 (5 bases). CDR3 length equals 12 residues. The chain's CDR3 is CASSLAGLVPTF. The CDR3 bases are TGTGCCAGCAGTTTAGCGGGGCTAGTCCCAACATTT.

The genes are TRBV4-3 and TRBJ1-5; a weak D match, TRBD1 (5 bases). Trimming left V 3 bases short and J 5 bases short, with 11 bases between. The CDR3 runs 14 residues. Germline lookup yields CDR1 LGHNA and CDR2 YSLEER. The CDR3 sequence: CASSHTGLDQPQHF. CDR3 sequence (DNA): TGCGCCAGCAGCCACACGGGACTGGATCAGCCCCAGCATTTT.

This chain uses TRBV7-8 with TRBJ2-3, with 7 bases fitting TRBD1. J lost 11 bases, V lost 1 base, and 3 bases had no gene match. CDR1 SGHVS and CDR2 FQNEAQ come from the germline V gene. The CDR3 loop spans 12 amino acids. DNA of the CDR3: TGTGCCAGCAGCTTAGAAGCAGGGGGGCAGTATTTT. It codes for CASSLEAGGQYF.

This chain uses TRBV5-3 with TRBJ2-5; D call uncertain. TRBV5-3 counts as an open reading frame of uncertain function. The CDR3 is 14 residues long. Between the trimmed V and J ends, which lost 2 bases and 2 bases, there was a span of 10 bases. CDR3 DNA: TGTGCCAGAAGCTTCCCTCCCCTACAAGAGACCCAGTACTTC. Translating gives CARSFPPLQETQYF.

The genes are TRBV9 and TRBJ2-2; tentative D call: TRBD2 (5 bases). Trimming shortened V by 0 bases and J by 4 bases, and 13 bases separated the two germline ends. Germline CDR1 reads SGDLS; CDR2 reads YYNGEE. This CDR3 region has 16 residues. CDR3 bases: TGTGCCAGCAGCGTAGGGCCCAACCGGGGCACCGGGGAGCTGTTTTTT. This codes for CASSVGPNRGTGELFF.

J is TRBJ2-3 and V is TRBV2; D unclear. The V end lost 5 bases, the J end lost 5 bases, and 8 bases lay between the germline ends. CDR1 SNHLY and CDR2 FYNNEI come from the germline V gene. The CDR3 length is 12 residues. CDR3 nucleotide sequence: TGTGCCAGCAGTCTCGCTGGAGATACGCAGTATTTT. Translating gives CASSLAGDTQYF.

This sequence joins TRBV4-2 and TRBJ2-7; 9 bases fit TRBD2. V lost 0 bases, J lost 5 bases, and 2 bases stayed unmatched. This CDR3 region has 14 residues. Germline V gives CDR1 LGHNA, CDR2 YNFKEQ. CDR3 sequence reads: CASSQELAGNEQYF. DNA of the CDR3: TGTGCCAGCAGCCAAGAGCTAGCGGGGAACGAGCAGTACTTC.

This CDR3 is CASSQAALANTEAFF. The CDR3 DNA reads as TGCGCCAGCAGCCAAGCCGCGCTCGCCAACACTGAAGCTTTCTTT. The rearrangement joins TRBV4-3 to TRBJ1-1; D is uncertain. V lost 1 base, J lost 2 bases, and 11 bases lay in between. Per the germline V gene, CDR1 is LGHNA and CDR2 is YSLEER. The length of the CDR3 is 15 residues.

The chain is built from TRBV4-1 and TRBJ2-7; TRBD1 is a possible D gene (6 bases). The CDR3 has 16 amino acids. Trimming cost V 3 bases and J 5 bases, with 20 bases left between them. In germline, CDR1 is MGHRA, CDR2 YSYEKL. The CDR3 loop is CASSQAVQGIANEQYF. The CDR3 coding sequence is TGCGCCAGCAGCCAGGCGGTACAGGGTATAGCGAACGAGCAGTACTTC.

The V call is TRBV19, the J call TRBJ1-4; 7 bases map to TRBD1. J was trimmed by 5 bases and V by 9 bases; bases with no gene match: 6. This CDR3 comprises 13 residues. Germline CDR1 and CDR2: LNHDA and SQIVND (reference sequence). The CDR3 nucleotides read TGTGCCAGCCGGGACAGAGAGAATGAAAAACTGTTTTTT. It specifies CASRDRENEKLFF.

This clone was found a few times. The chain links TRBV5-4 to TRBJ2-7; D unclear. Trimming left V 4 bases short and J 0 bases short, with 11 bases between. CDR3 length: 14 amino acids. Germline lookup yields CDR1 SGHNT and CDR2 YYREEE (reference sequence). Here the CDR3 DNA reads TGTGCCAGCAGCCCCGACCGCTACTCCTACGAGCAGTACTTC. Its translation is CASSPDRYSYEQYF.

V gene TRBV10-3 combines with J gene TRBJ1-5; D is possibly TRBD1 (5 bases). V lost 11 bases and J 6 bases, leaving 17 bases between the germline ends. This CDR3 region has 13 residues. CDR1 and CDR2 from the germline V gene are ENHRY and SYGVKD. The CDR3 sequence: CAAGAGPGQPQHF. CDR3 nucleotide sequence: TGTGCCGCCGGGGCAGGGCCGGGTCAGCCCCAGCATTTT.

The rearrangement joins TRBV19 to TRBJ2-1; no clear D. CDR3 length: 15 residues. V gave up 7 bases and J gave up 0 bases, with 13 bases separating them. The germline gives CDR1 LNHDA, CDR2 SQIVND (reference sequence). CDR3 DNA sequence: TGTGCCAGTACGGCTAACAGACTCTCCTACAATGAGCAGTTCTTC. Encoded protein: CASTANRLSYNEQFF.

The chain couples TRBV5-6 to TRBJ1-1; TRBD1 is a possible D gene (5 bases). The CDR3 extends over 15 amino acids. V lost 4 bases and J 7 bases, leaving 20 bases between the germline ends. From germline, CDR1 is SGHDT and CDR2 YYEEEE. The DNA of the CDR3 is TGTGCCAGCAGCCCCATCACGGCAGGGAAACTTGAAGCTTTCTTT. It codes for CASSPITAGKLEAFF.

The chain carries TRBV5-1 and TRBJ2-5, with 11 bases lining up with TRBD1. The CDR3 length is 14 residues. Losses at the gene ends were 5 bases for V and 5 bases for J; bases not matched to a gene: 5. Germline CDR1 SGHRS, CDR2 YFSETQ. For the CDR3, the DNA is TGCGCCAGCAGGCGGACAGGGGGCGCCGAGACCCAGTACTTC. Translation gives CASRRTGGAETQYF.

The chain joins TRBV4-1 to TRBJ2-2; D may be TRBD1 (6 bases). CDR3 length: 15 amino acids. Germline V CDR1 and CDR2: MGHRA, YSYEKL. Trimming pared 1 base from V and 4 bases from J, leaving 10 bases between. Here the CDR3 DNA reads TGCGCCAGCAGCCAAGTACAGGGAAGCACCGGGGAGCTGTTTTTT. Its protein is CASSQVQGSTGELFF.

V is TRBV10-1 and J is TRBJ1-2, with a weak D call TRBD1 (5 bases). Trimming cost V 8 bases and J 4 bases, with 17 bases left between them. Looked up from germline, CDR1 is WNHNN and CDR2 is SYGVQD (reference sequence). This CDR3 comprises 14 residues. CDR3 nucleotide sequence: TGCGCCAGCGCCGGGACGGGACTCATCTATGGCTACACCTTC. It encodes CASAGTGLIYGYTF.

This chain links TRBV6-5 with TRBJ2-7; D might be TRBD2 (5 bases). This CDR3 is 14 amino acids long. Germline V gene lookup returns CDR1 MNHEY and CDR2 SVGAGI. The V end lost 0 bases, the J end lost 0 bases, and 6 bases lay between the germline ends. CDR3 protein: CASSYSEGSYEQYF. Here the CDR3 DNA reads TGTGCCAGCAGTTACTCCGAGGGCTCCTACGAGCAGTACTTC.

This rearrangement joins TRBV18 to TRBJ2-5, with D hard to call. V dropped 3 bases and J dropped 2 bases, with 10 bases sitting between them. CDR3 length: 14 amino acids. CDR1 and CDR2 from the germline V gene are KGHSH and LQKENI. The CDR3 sequence is CASSPPNSQETQYF. The CDR3 nucleotides are TGTGCCAGCTCACCCCCCAACAGTCAAGAGACCCAGTACTTC.

The chain recombines TRBV4-3 with TRBJ1-1; D unclear. CDR3 length equals 12 residues. Germline V CDR1 and CDR2: LGHNA, YSLEER. Deletions cut 1 base from V and 4 bases from J, with 4 bases between. CDR3 nucleotides: TGCGCCAGCAGCCAAGCAGGCACTGAAGCTTTCTTT. It specifies CASSQAGTEAFF.

The chain is built from TRBV5-1 and TRBJ2-7; 7 bases match TRBD1. Trimming removed 6 bases from V and 2 bases from J; junction bases left unmatched: 5. This CDR3 is 13 amino acids long. From germline, CDR1 is SGHRS and CDR2 YFSETQ. The CDR3 DNA reads TGCGCCAGCAACCCGGGACAGACCTACGAGCAGTACTTC. Translating gives CASNPGQTYEQYF.

This chain links TRBV6-5 with TRBJ2-1; 9 bases fit TRBD2. With V trimmed by 2 bases and J by 3 bases, 5 bases remained unmatched. This CDR3 spans 16 amino acids. Germline values: CDR1 MNHEY, CDR2 SVGAGI. The CDR3 nucleotides are TGTGCCAGCAGTTACCTGACAGCGGGGGGCTACAATGAGCAGTTCTTC. Translated, it gives CASSYLTAGGYNEQFF.